The 32 T cell receptor beta chains given below trace back to one sample, sequenced in a study of blood T cell repertoires in COVID-19. The table came from immunoSEQ multiplex PCR; TCRdb's copy has only in-frame clones and leaves some out. This table holds 100,000 to 150,000 clones, around four fifths found once. The specimen was peripheral blood. The receptors were gathered from an elderly man with COVID-19, enrolled during active disease.

This clone was seen just once. The rearrangement joins TRBV6-5 to TRBJ2-1, with TRBD1 as a possible D gene (6 bases). V was pared by 6 bases and J by 10 bases, with 16 bases between. This CDR3 has 13 residues. Germline CDR1 reads MNHEY; CDR2 reads SVGAGI. This chain's CDR3 is CASSSGWGPEQFF. The CDR3 nucleotides are TGTGCCAGCAGCTCCGGCTGGGGGCCCGAGCAGTTCTTC.

The rearrangement links TRBV28 to TRBJ1-6; D is perhaps TRBD1 (5 bases). This CDR3 comprises 14 residues. V lost 6 bases, J lost 5 bases, and 11 bases lay in between. In germline, CDR1 is MDHEN, CDR2 SYDVKM. CDR3 bases: TGTGCCAGCAGCTTCGACAGAGATAATTCACCCCTCCACTTT. Translating gives CASSFDRDNSPLHF.

J is TRBJ2-3 and V is TRBV21-1; TRBD2 is the table's D call, not checked against the DNA. TRBV21-1 is an annotated pseudogene. This CDR3 is built from 15 residues. CDR3 DNA: TGTGCCAACTCAACCCATCGGGGAGGCACAGATACGCAGTATTTT. This sequence encodes CANSTHRGGTDTQYF.

The genes are TRBV5-8 and TRBJ2-6; possible D gene TRBD1, 6 bases. In germline, CDR1 is SGHTS, CDR2 YDEGEE. V lost 2 bases, J lost 0 bases, and 12 bases lay in between. This CDR3 spans 17 amino acids. The DNA for the CDR3 is TGTGCCAGCAGCTTAAGTTTGGACAGCTCTGGGGCCAACGTCCTGACTTTC. It yields the protein CASSLSLDSSGANVLTF.

The chain is built from TRBV29-1 and TRBJ2-5; 8 nucleotides line up with TRBD2. The J segment lost 1 base and the V segment lost 6 bases, leaving 4 bases of the junction unmatched. Germline CDR1 is SQVTM and CDR2 is ANQGSEA. CDR3 length: 13 amino acids. CDR3 amino acids: CSVWTSIQETQYF. CDR3 nucleotide sequence: TGCAGCGTCTGGACTAGCATCCAAGAGACCCAGTACTTC.

V is TRBV30 and J is TRBJ2-4; 8 nucleotides agree with TRBD2. CDR3 length: 15 amino acids. The J segment lost 0 bases and the V segment lost 4 bases, leaving 5 bases of the junction unmatched. Germline assignment: CDR1 GTSNPN and CDR2 SVGIG (reference sequence). The CDR3, as DNA: TGTGCCTGGACTAGCGGGTTGATAGCCAAAAACATTCAGTACTTC. Its protein is CAWTSGLIAKNIQYF.

V and J are TRBV7-8 and TRBJ1-2; TRBD1 matches 9 bases. The CDR3 is 14 residues long. CDR1 is SGHVS and CDR2 is FQNEAQ in the germline V gene. The V segment lost 0 bases and the J segment 8 bases; nucleotides outside the gene matches: 4. CDR3 residues: CASSLAGTGSGYTF. The CDR3 DNA sequence: TGTGCCAGCAGCTTAGCGGGGACAGGGAGCGGCTACACCTTC. Full variable domain (missing parts from reference TRBV7-8 and TRBJ1-2): GAGVSQSPRYKVAKRGQDVALRCDPISGHVSLFWYQQALGQGPEFLTYFQNEAQLDKSGLPSDRFFAERPEGSVSTLKIQRTQQEDSAVYLCASSLAGTGSGYTFGSGTRLTVV.

V and J are TRBV28 and TRBJ2-2; D gene unclear. The length of the CDR3 is 15 residues. The V gene's germline CDR1 is MDHEN and CDR2 SYDVKM. V shed 7 bases and J shed 1 base, with 13 bases lying between them. CDR3 DNA sequence: TGTGCCAGCAAACCTAACCCAGGGAACACCGGGGAGCTGTTTTTT. This sequence encodes CASKPNPGNTGELFF.

The genes are TRBV7-3 and TRBJ2-3; D is undetermined. Germline assignment: CDR1 SGHTA and CDR2 FQGTGA. The CDR3 has 13 amino acids. Deletions cut 1 base from V and 6 bases from J, with 8 bases between. CDR3 loop: CASSLISRDTQYF. CDR3 nucleotide sequence: TGTGCCAGCAGCTTAATCTCCCGTGATACGCAGTATTTT.

V usage is TRBV4-1 and J usage is TRBJ2-7, with 12 positions matching TRBD1. V shed 4 bases, J shed 6 bases, and the junction held 1 base outside the gene matches. The CDR3 length is 13 residues. The V gene's germline CDR1 is MGHRA and CDR2 YSYEKL. The CDR3 nucleotides read TGCGCCAGCAGCCGGGACAGGGGGCGCGAGCAGTACTTC. This sequence encodes CASSRDRGREQYF.

This chain uses TRBV4-2 with TRBJ2-3, with 8 bases that match TRBD2. With 1 base clipped from V and 3 bases from J, the junction kept 6 bases outside the gene matches. Germline assignment: CDR1 LGHNA and CDR2 YNFKEQ. CDR3 length: 16 residues. CDR3 DNA: TGTGCCAGCAGCCAAGTAGGGGCGGGAGGTACAGATACGCAGTATTTT. Amino acids: CASSQVGAGGTDTQYF.

J is TRBJ1-1 and V is TRBV29-1; no clear D. This CDR3 is built from 13 residues. Trimming removed 3 bases from V and 0 bases from J, with 8 bases in between. Germline assignment: CDR1 SQVTM and CDR2 ANQGSEA. CDR3 nucleotides: TGCAGCGTTGATAGAGACATGAACACTGAAGCTTTCTTT. As protein: CSVDRDMNTEAFF.

The chain employs TRBV3-1 (or the pseudogene TRBV3-2) and TRBJ2-7, with TRBD2 matching over 10 bases. The CDR3 length is 18 residues. In germline, CDR1 is LGHDT, CDR2 YNNKEL (reference sequence). Trimming removed 10 bases from V and 7 bases from J; junction bases left unmatched: 25. In nucleotides, the CDR3 is TGTGCCAACACACAGGGGAAATACCTTCAGAGCGGGAGGGGAGAGCAGTACTTC. Translation: CANTQGKYLQSGRGEQYF.

This clone was seen once. The chain links TRBV7-2 to TRBJ1-1, with unresolved D. The CDR3 loop spans 13 amino acids. The V gene's germline CDR1 is SGHTA and CDR2 FQGNSA. Trimming left V 5 bases short and J 5 bases short, with 12 bases between. This CDR3 is CASSPGWATEAFF. The CDR3 bases are TGTGCCAGCAGCCCCGGTTGGGCGACTGAAGCTTTCTTT.

The gene calls are TRBV11-2 and TRBJ2-1; 10 nucleotides match TRBD1. The V gene end was trimmed by 1 base and the J gene end by 6 bases; junction bases not matched to a gene: 3. This CDR3 is built from 15 residues. Germline V gene sequence: CDR1 SGHAT, CDR2 FQNNGV. The CDR3 region is CASSLVRTGGNEQFF. CDR3 coding DNA: TGTGCCAGCAGCTTAGTCCGGACAGGGGGCAATGAGCAGTTCTTC.

The gene calls are TRBV19 and TRBJ2-7, with 9 bases that match TRBD1. Germline V gene data show CDR1 as LNHDA and CDR2 as SQIVND (reference sequence). The J segment lost 5 bases and the V segment lost 4 bases, leaving 9 bases of the junction unmatched. The CDR3 covers 15 residues. Here the CDR3 reads CASSSAGTGLDEQYF. Here the CDR3 DNA reads TGTGCCAGTAGTAGTGCGGGGACAGGGCTGGACGAGCAGTACTTC.

The chain carries TRBV18 and TRBJ1-3, with D possibly matching TRBD1 (6 bases). Trimming removed 3 bases at V and 0 bases at J, with 12 bases between. The germline CDR1 and CDR2 sequences are KGHSH and LQKENI. This CDR3 contains 16 residues. CDR3 sequence: CASSPRPDSSGNTIYF. The CDR3 DNA sequence: TGTGCCAGCTCACCGAGACCGGACAGCTCTGGAAACACCATATATTTT.

V is TRBV11-3 and J is TRBJ2-3, with D possibly being TRBD1 (5 bases). The CDR3 sequence is 14 residues long. V dropped 4 bases and J dropped 6 bases, with 14 bases sitting between them. Germline CDR1 and CDR2: SGHNT and YENEEA. Written as DNA, the CDR3 is TGTGCCAGCAGCTCTGGGGCCGATACCGATACGCAGTATTTT. Its translation is CASSSGADTDTQYF. Together with reference TRBV11-3 and TRBJ2-3, the CDR3 gives the full variable domain: EAGVVQSPRYKIIEKKQPVAFWCNPISGHNTLYWYLQNLGQGPELLIRYENEEAVDDSQLPKDRFSAERLKGVDSTLKIQPAELGDSAVYLCASSSGADTDTQYFGPGTRLTVL.

The rearrangement joins TRBV7-3 to TRBJ2-7; D perhaps matches TRBD1 (6 bases). Germline V gene lookup returns CDR1 SGHTA and CDR2 FQGTGA. V was trimmed by 1 base and J by 3 bases, leaving 16 bases between them. The CDR3 runs to 16 residues. The CDR3 sequence: CASSLILQGSGYEQYF. Here the CDR3 DNA reads TGTGCCAGCAGCTTAATCCTCCAGGGGAGCGGCTACGAGCAGTACTTC.

The chain's CDR3 is CASSQTSGRNEQYF. The CDR3 DNA is TGTGCCAGCTCACAGACTAGCGGGAGGAACGAGCAGTACTTC. This rearrangement joins TRBV18 to TRBJ2-7; 13 bases map to TRBD2. Germline V gene lookup returns CDR1 KGHSH and CDR2 LQKENI. The CDR3 contains 14 residues. V was pared by 4 bases and J by 5 bases, with 2 bases of the junction left unmatched. Looking up the rest from reference TRBV18 and TRBJ2-7 gives the full variable domain: NAGVMQNPRHLVRRRGQEARLRCSPMKGHSHVYWYRQLPEEGLKFMVYLQKENIIDESGMPKERFSAEFPKEGPSILRIQQVVRGDSAAYFCASSQTSGRNEQYFGPGTRLTVT.

This clone was seen a single time. The chain is built from TRBV6-5 and TRBJ1-6; the D gene is possibly TRBD1 (5 bases). From germline, CDR1 is MNHEY and CDR2 SVGAGI. V lost 8 bases and J lost 0, with 11 bases in between. This CDR3 comprises 15 residues. CDR3 in DNA: TGTGCCAGCCACCGACAGCCCTCCTATAATTCACCCCTCCACTTT. Its protein is CASHRQPSYNSPLHF.

The CDR3 spells CASKPPGTGRYEQYF. The CDR3 bases are TGTGCCAGCAAACCGCCCGGGACAGGAAGGTACGAGCAGTACTTC. The chain recombines TRBV28 with TRBJ2-7; 8 bases are shared with TRBD1. Germline CDR1 and CDR2: MDHEN and SYDVKM. The CDR3 runs to 15 residues. J was trimmed by 4 bases and V by 7 bases; bases with no gene match: 12.

J is TRBJ2-1 and V is TRBV7-9, with TRBD2 identical over 8 bases. The CDR3 totals 16 residues. CDR1 and CDR2 from the germline V gene are SEHNR and FQNEAQ (reference sequence). V gave up 3 bases and J gave up 3 bases; unmatched junction bases: 7. As DNA, the CDR3 is TGTGCCAGCAGCTTGGTAAGCGGGAGCCTCTACAATGAGCAGTTCTTC. Its protein product is CASSLVSGSLYNEQFF. Looking up the rest from reference TRBV7-9 and TRBJ2-1 gives the full variable domain: DTGVSQNPRHKITKRGQNVTFRCDPISEHNRLYWYRQTLGQGPEFLTYFQNEAQLEKSRLLSDRFSAERPKGSFSTLEIQRTEQGDSAMYLCASSLVSGSLYNEQFFGPGTRLTVL.

This chain joins TRBV7-2 and TRBJ1-2, with D possibly being TRBD1 (6 bases). Deletions cut 1 base from V and 5 bases from J, with 11 bases between. CDR3 length equals 14 residues. In germline, CDR1 is SGHTA, CDR2 FQGNSA. The CDR3 DNA is TGTGCCAGCAGCTTAGGGGGGCGAGGATATGGCTACACCTTC. This translates into CASSLGGRGYGYTF.

In regard to this clone: The identical CDR3 is also encoded by other nucleotide sequences in the sample. This chain connects TRBV5-1 to TRBJ1-5; D gene uncertain. Germline values: CDR1 SGHRS, CDR2 YFSETQ. The CDR3 runs 14 residues. V dropped 0 bases and J dropped 7 bases, with 11 bases sitting between them. The CDR3 loop is CASSLEAGGQPQHF. In DNA, the CDR3 is TGCGCCAGCAGCTTGGAGGCAGGAGGCCAGCCCCAGCATTTT.

The V call is TRBV6-5, the J call TRBJ1-4; D is perhaps TRBD1 (6 bases). V was shortened by 5 bases and J by 6 bases, with 13 bases between the two germline ends. Germline values: CDR1 MNHEY, CDR2 SVGAGI. CDR3 length: 14 residues. The chain's CDR3 is CASSLTGMDEKLFF. In DNA form, the CDR3 reads TGTGCCAGCAGTCTTACAGGGATGGATGAAAAACTGTTTTTT.

The chain carries TRBV29-1 and TRBJ2-2, with 7 bases matching TRBD2. Germline lookup yields CDR1 SQVTM and CDR2 ANQGSEA. J was trimmed by 4 bases and V by 6 bases; bases with no gene match: 8. The CDR3 runs 14 residues. DNA of the CDR3: TGCAGCGTATTGGGAGGGACGGTCACCGGGGAGCTGTTTTTT. Its protein product is CSVLGGTVTGELFF.

V gene TRBV4-2 combines with J gene TRBJ2-1; TRBD2 matches 9 bases. Germline V gene lookup returns CDR1 LGHNA and CDR2 YNFKEQ. With 7 bases clipped from V and 8 bases from J, the junction kept 12 bases outside the gene matches. CDR3 length: 15 residues. In DNA, the CDR3 is TGTGCCAGCACCCCGCGGAGCGGGAGGATCTATGAGCAGTTCTTC. It translates to CASTPRSGRIYEQFF.

The chain is built from TRBV4-2 and TRBJ1-4; TRBD1 matches at 8 bases. This CDR3 contains 15 residues. Germline V gene lookup returns CDR1 LGHNA and CDR2 YNFKEQ. After removal of 2 bases from V and 4 bases from J, the junction contained 3 bases not matched to a gene. CDR3 loop: CASSQLDRDNEKLFF. DNA for the CDR3: TGTGCCAGCAGCCAATTGGACAGGGATAATGAAAAACTGTTTTTT.

The chain uses TRBV3-1 (or the pseudogene TRBV3-2) and TRBJ2-1; D is undetermined. Trimming removed 1 base at V and 7 bases at J, with 8 bases between. Germline loops: CDR1 LGHDT, CDR2 YNNKEL (reference sequence). The CDR3 runs 13 residues. CDR3 nucleotide sequence: TGTGCCAGCAGCCAAGTCTCGGTTAATGAGCAGTTCTTC. This encodes CASSQVSVNEQFF.

CDR3 sequence (DNA): TGTGCCACCCATTCTAGCGGGAAGACAGATACGCAGTATTTT. Translating gives CATHSSGKTDTQYF. This sequence joins TRBV24-1 and TRBJ2-3, with TRBD2 identical over 9 bases. CDR1 is KGHDR, CDR2 SFDVKD, per germline. There are 14 residues in the CDR3. V dropped 9 bases and J dropped 3; count of bases not matched to a gene: 6.

The chain combines TRBV18 with TRBJ2-1, with D tentatively TRBD2 (6 bases). Germline assignment: CDR1 KGHSH and CDR2 LQKENI. The CDR3 sequence is 16 residues long. The V gene lost 3 bases and the J gene lost 7 bases, with 19 bases spanning the gap. The CDR3 reads CASSPRRDLGGNEQFF. The CDR3 DNA is TGTGCCAGCTCACCTAGGCGGGACTTGGGGGGAAATGAGCAGTTCTTC.